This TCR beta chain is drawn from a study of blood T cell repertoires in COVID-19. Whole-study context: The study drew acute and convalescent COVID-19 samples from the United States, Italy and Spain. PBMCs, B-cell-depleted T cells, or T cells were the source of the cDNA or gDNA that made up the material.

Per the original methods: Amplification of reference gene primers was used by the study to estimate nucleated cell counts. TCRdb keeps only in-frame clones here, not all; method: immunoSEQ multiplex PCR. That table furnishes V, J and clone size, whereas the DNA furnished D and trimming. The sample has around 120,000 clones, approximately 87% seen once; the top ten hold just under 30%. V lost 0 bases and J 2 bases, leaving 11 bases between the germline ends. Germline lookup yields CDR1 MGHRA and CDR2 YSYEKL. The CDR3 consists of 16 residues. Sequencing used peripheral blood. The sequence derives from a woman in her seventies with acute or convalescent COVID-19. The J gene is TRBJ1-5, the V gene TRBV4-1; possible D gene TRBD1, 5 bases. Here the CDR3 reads CASSQDATGGNQPQHF. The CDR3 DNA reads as TGCGCCAGCAGCCAAGATGCCACGGGGGGCAATCAGCCCCAGCATTTT.